Listed here is a single T cell receptor beta chain. This record comes from a study of blood T cell repertoires in COVID-19. Study background: There were acute and convalescent COVID-19 samples, and they came from the United States, Italy and Spain. From T cells, B-cell-depleted T cells, or PBMCs came the material, which was cDNA or gDNA.

The CDR3 length is 14 residues. CDR1 and CDR2 from the germline V gene are SNHLY and FYNNEI. V gave up 4 bases and J gave up 7 bases; unmatched junction bases: 9. In the study's own analysis: Nucleated cell number was recorded as an estimate derived from reference gene primer amplification. Sequencing was performed with immunoSEQ multiplex PCR; in TCRdb, only in-frame clones are kept and a portion is missing. That table gives V, J and clone size, and the DNA gave D and trimming. This sample has more than 55,000 clones, with around 93% found just once. The sample taken for sequencing was peripheral blood. The receptor comes from a man aged 45-65 years with active COVID-19. This sequence joins TRBV2 and TRBJ1-2; 7 positions agree with TRBD1. CDR3 sequence reads: CASSVSGQMAGYTF. In DNA form, the CDR3 reads TGTGCCAGCAGTGTATCGGGACAGATGGCTGGCTACACCTTC.